This is a list of T cell receptor beta chains from one sample in a study of Graves' ophthalmopathy and Graves' hyperthyroidism. Via MiXCR, TCRdb re-called the multiplex PCR reads, giving one row per CDR3 protein. Among 600,000 to 700,000 distinct CDR3 sequences listed, about two fifths were seen once. The sequencing input was peripheral blood. Receptors originate from an adult man with Graves' ophthalmopathy. The CDR3 runs from the conserved cysteine through the conserved F or W. The D gene is left open where the match is weak. For some rows the clone size is stated as once, few or many, or as a class when expanded; others skip it.

clone size	V gene	D gene	J gene	CDR3 DNA	CDR3 protein
few	TRBV5-1	NA	TRBJ1-2	TGCGCCAGCAGCTTAGGAGGCAGCGGGGGCTATGGCTACACCTTC	CASSLGGSGGYGYTF
many	TRBV7-9	NA	TRBJ1-5	TGCGCCAGCAGCCAAGATCCTGGAGGATTCAATCAGCCCCAGCATTTT	CASSQDPGGFNQPQHF
many	TRBV15	NA	TRBJ1-2	TGTGCCACCAGCCTTACCCATAAGACAGGTCCGTGGCAGGATCATGGCTACACCTTC	CATSLTHKTGPWQDHGYTF
NA	TRBV19	NA	TRBJ2-2	TGTGCCAGTAGCCCGGACAGACTGGGAACTGTTTTT	CASSPDRLGTVF
NA	TRBV5-1	TRBD1	TRBJ2-7	TGCGCCAGCGGGGTTCGGGGACAGGGTAACGAGCAGTACTTC	CASGVRGQGNEQYF
few	TRBV12-5	NA	TRBJ2-2	TGTGCTAGTGCTGGGGGTAGGGGGGAGCTGTTTTTT	CASAGGRGELFF
NA	TRBV20-1	TRBD1	TRBJ1-5	TGCAGTGCTAGAGATAGCGGGACAGGGGAGTATCAGCCCCAGCATTTT	CSARDSGTGEYQPQHF
NA	TRBV10-3	TRBD1	TRBJ1-4	TGTGCCATCAATGGACCGGGACAGTCTACCACTAATGAAAAACTGTTTTTT	CAINGPGQSTTNEKLFF
NA	TRBV7-9	TRBD1	TRBJ1-5	TGTGCCAGCAGCCAAGATGGTGCAGGGGGCGAATCGCAGCCCCAGCATTTT	CASSQDGAGGESQPQHF
NA	TRBV6-6	TRBD1	TRBJ1-2	TGTGCCAGCAGTTTAGTCCCCCGGGACAGGGAGCGTGGCTACACCTTC	CASSLVPRDRERGYTF
few	TRBV12-3/TRBV12-4	NA	TRBJ2-6	TGTGCCAGCAGTTACGCGGATCGACAGGCCCTCTCTGGGGCCAACGTCCTGACTTTC	CASSYADRQALSGANVLTF
NA	TRBV2	NA	TRBJ1-2	TGTGCCAGCCTACCGAGGGCCAACTATGGCTACACCTTC	CASLPRANYGYTF
NA	TRBV29-1	NA	TRBJ1-2	TGCAGCGTTGTAGTTGGGAATGGCTACACCTTC	CSVVVGNGYTF
many	TRBV7-8	TRBD1	TRBJ1-3	TGTGCCAGCAGCATACAGGGGTCTCGTGGAAACACCATATATTTT	CASSIQGSRGNTIYF
many	TRBV5-1	TRBD2	TRBJ2-7	TGCGCCAGCAGCTCTACTAGCGAATCCTACGAGCAGTACTTC	CASSSTSESYEQYF
NA	TRBV30	NA	TRBJ1-4	TGTGCCGGAGGGGGTGTAGGGGAAAAACTGTTTTTT	CAGGGVGEKLFF
NA	TRBV25-1	NA	TRBJ2-7	TGTGCCAGCAGTATACAGGGCTTCGACGAGCAGTACTTC	CASSIQGFDEQYF
NA	TRBV12-3/TRBV12-4	NA	TRBJ2-7	TGTGCCAGCAGTCCACGACAGGGAGGGTACTTC	CASSPRQGGYF
few	TRBV6-5	NA	TRBJ2-7	TGTGCCAGCAGTTTCTCCATGGGCTCCTACGAGCAGTACTTC	CASSFSMGSYEQYF
few	TRBV7-7	NA	TRBJ2-2	TGTGCTAGCAGCTCGGAGACAGCGGGGGAGCTGTTTTTT	CASSSETAGELFF
NA	TRBV5-1	NA	TRBJ2-7	TGCGCCAGCAGCTTCGGGGGACCCCTGGACAAGCAGTACTTC	CASSFGGPLDKQYF
many	TRBV2	TRBD1	TRBJ1-1	TGTGCCAGCACTCTTAGGGGGCGGGGGACTGAAGCTTTCTTT	CASTLRGRGTEAFF
few	TRBV20-1	TRBD1	TRBJ1-5	TGCAGTGCTCGGACAGGGGGCAATCAGCCCCAGCATTTT	CSARTGGNQPQHF
many	TRBV19	NA	TRBJ1-3	TGTGCCACCAGGACCTGGACTGGAAACACCATATATTTT	CATRTWTGNTIYF
many	TRBV4-2	NA	TRBJ1-5	TGTGCCAGCAGCCAAGGAGGGCAGCCCCAGCATTTT	CASSQGGQPQHF
NA	TRBV12-5	TRBD2	TRBJ2-7	TGTGCCAGCAGCTATACTAGCGGGAGGAACGAGCAGTACTTC	CASSYTSGRNEQYF
NA	TRBV29-1	NA	TRBJ1-2	TGCAGCGTTGAGACGGGGAACTATGGCTACACCTTC	CSVETGNYGYTF
NA	TRBV4-1	TRBD1	TRBJ2-5	TGCGCCAGCAGCCTATGGACAGGCCAAGGGACCCAGTACTTC	CASSLWTGQGTQYF
many	TRBV5-1	NA	TRBJ1-1	TGCGCCAGCAGCTTGGCTGGGGGCCGGAACACTGAAGCTTTCTTT	CASSLAGGRNTEAFF
many	TRBV29-1	NA	TRBJ1-1	TGCAGCGTTTTGGGGGGAAAATGGACTGAAGCTTTCTTT	CSVLGGKWTEAFF
NA	TRBV7-9	NA	TRBJ2-5	TGTGCCAGCAGCCCGACGGCAGGTGGGCACGAGACCCAGTACTTC	CASSPTAGGHETQYF
few	TRBV20-1	NA	TRBJ1-2	TGCAGTGCTAGAGTCACTTCGAACTATGGCTACACCTTC	CSARVTSNYGYTF
many	TRBV7-2	NA	TRBJ1-2	TGTGCCAGCAGCCGTGACAGGAACTATGGCTACACCTTC	CASSRDRNYGYTF
many	TRBV7-2	TRBD1	TRBJ1-5	TGTGCCAGCAGCTCTCGTCCCGGGACAGGGGGTCTCCAGCCCCAGCATTTT	CASSSRPGTGGLQPQHF
few	TRBV27	NA	TRBJ1-1	TGTGCCAGCAAGGCGGCTATGAACACTGAAGCTTTCTTT	CASKAAMNTEAFF
many	TRBV12-3/TRBV12-4	NA	TRBJ2-5	TGTGCCAGCAGTTTCAACACAGGTTTGGAGACCCAGTACTTC	CASSFNTGLETQYF
NA	TRBV6-1	NA	TRBJ1-2	TGTGCCAGCAGTCACGACACAAGGGACGACGGGGGCTATGGCTACACCTTC	CASSHDTRDDGGYGYTF
NA	TRBV6-4	NA	TRBJ1-1	TGTGCCAGCAGAGGAGGAGGGGTGTTCACTGAAGCTTTCTTT	CASRGGGVFTEAFF
NA	TRBV18	NA	TRBJ2-7	TGTGCCAGCTCACCCGTGGGGGCGGGCGAGCAGTACTTC	CASSPVGAGEQYF
many	TRBV15	TRBD1	TRBJ2-7	TGTGCCACCAGCAGATGGACAGGGGGGGGGTACGAGCAGTACTTC	CATSRWTGGGYEQYF
NA	TRBV24-1	TRBD1	TRBJ1-1	TGTGCCACCAGTGATTGGACAGGGGCTGAAGCTTTCTTT	CATSDWTGAEAFF
many	TRBV6-1	NA	TRBJ1-5	TGTGCCAGCAGTGGGGATCAGCCCCAGCATTTT	CASSGDQPQHF
once	TRBV11-3	NA	TRBJ1-6	TGTGCCAGCAGCATGAGGACCCCCGATGGTGATTCACCCCTCCACTTT	CASSMRTPDGDSPLHF
few	TRBV10-3	TRBD2	TRBJ2-7	TGTGCCAGCAGTTCGGGCGGGGGAGACTACGAGCAGTACTTC	CASSSGGGDYEQYF
many	TRBV7-9	NA	TRBJ2-7	TGTGCCAGCAGCTCTAAGACAGGATCCCTCGGAGAGCAGTACTTC	CASSSKTGSLGEQYF
many	TRBV12-3/TRBV12-4	TRBD1	TRBJ1-3	TGTGCCAGCAGTGGGACAGGGGTAATGCCTGGAAACACCATATATTTT	CASSGTGVMPGNTIYF
NA	TRBV10-2	NA	TRBJ1-2	TGCGCCAGCAGGGAGGCCTATGGCTACACCTTC	CASREAYGYTF
many	TRBV10-1	TRBD1	TRBJ1-1	TGCGCCAGCAGTGAAGACAGGGTGTGGGACACTGAAGCTTTCTTT	CASSEDRVWDTEAFF
few	TRBV15	NA	TRBJ2-5	TGTGCCACCAGCCGCGCGGGTGAGACCCAGTACTTC	CATSRAGETQYF
NA	TRBV30	TRBD1	TRBJ2-7	TGTGCCTGGAGTGGACAGGGGTATGAGTACTTC	CAWSGQGYEYF
many	TRBV2	NA	TRBJ2-5	TGTGCCAGCAGTGAATGGCGATCAGAGACCCAGTACTTC	CASSEWRSETQYF
many	TRBV7-9	NA	TRBJ1-6	TGTGCCAGCACCTCAACGCCCGATTCACCCCTCCACTTT	CASTSTPDSPLHF